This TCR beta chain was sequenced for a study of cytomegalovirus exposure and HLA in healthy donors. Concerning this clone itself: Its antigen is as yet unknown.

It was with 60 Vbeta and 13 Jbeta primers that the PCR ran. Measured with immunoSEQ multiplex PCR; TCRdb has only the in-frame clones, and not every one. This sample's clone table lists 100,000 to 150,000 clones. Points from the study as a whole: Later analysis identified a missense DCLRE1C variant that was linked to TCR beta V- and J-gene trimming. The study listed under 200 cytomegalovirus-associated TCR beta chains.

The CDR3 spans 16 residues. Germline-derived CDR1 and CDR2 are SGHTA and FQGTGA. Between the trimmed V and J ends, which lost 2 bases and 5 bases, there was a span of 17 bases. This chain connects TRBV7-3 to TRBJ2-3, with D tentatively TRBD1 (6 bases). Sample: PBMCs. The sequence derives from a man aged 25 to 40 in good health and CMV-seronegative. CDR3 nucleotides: TGTGCCAGCAGCTTAGCCGGAACAGGGTGGGAAGATACGCAGTATTTT. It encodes CASSLAGTGWEDTQYF.